Below are 8 T cell receptor beta chains sequenced from a single sample in a study of graft-versus-host responses after intestinal transplantation. TCRdb's copy holds only in-frame clones and misses some; the assay was immunoSEQ multiplex PCR. The sample shows 30,000 to 45,000 clones, over 90% of them seen only once. Antigens of these TCRs are unknown. The source was unstimulated CD8+ T cells sorted from spleen or lymph node cells, collected before transplant. All receptors derive from a human donor who was the organ donor for an intestinal transplant.

The genes are TRBV29-1 and TRBJ2-3, with a weak D call TRBD2 (5 bases). Trimming removed 1 base at V and 2 bases at J, with 13 bases between. Per germline, CDR1 SQVTM and CDR2 ANQGSEA. CDR3 length: 15 amino acids. CDR3 protein: CSVEGGLGPTDTQYF. CDR3 DNA sequence: TGCAGCGTTGAAGGCGGGCTAGGACCCACAGATACGCAGTATTTT.

This chain connects TRBV7-8 to TRBJ2-2; tentatively, D is TRBD2 (5 bases). CDR3 length: 19 residues. Trimming removed 1 base from V and 0 bases from J, with 18 bases in between. Germline lookup yields CDR1 SGHVS and CDR2 FQNEAQ. CDR3 residues: CASSLVSWGTRANTGELFF. The CDR3 DNA reads as TGTGCCAGCAGCTTAGTATCTTGGGGAACTAGAGCGAACACCGGGGAGCTGTTTTTT. The full variable domain, in which reference TRBV7-8 and TRBJ2-2 provide the parts outside the CDR3, is GAGVSQSPRYKVAKRGQDVALRCDPISGHVSLFWYQQALGQGPEFLTYFQNEAQLDKSGLPSDRFFAERPEGSVSTLKIQRTQQEDSAVYLCASSLVSWGTRANTGELFFGEGSRLTVL.

The rearrangement joins TRBV7-9 to TRBJ1-1, with 9 bases lining up with TRBD1. V gave up 2 bases and J gave up 5 bases; unmatched junction bases: 6. The CDR3 spans 15 residues. The germline V gene encodes CDR1 SEHNR and CDR2 FQNEAQ (reference sequence). The CDR3 DNA reads as TGTGCCAGCAGCTTACCAAGGACAGGGGAAACTGAAGCTTTCTTT. It translates to CASSLPRTGETEAFF.

The rearrangement uses TRBV19 and TRBJ1-1; 7 bases agree with TRBD1. Germline V gene lookup returns CDR1 LNHDA and CDR2 SQIVND (reference sequence). The CDR3 has 15 residues. V was pared by 5 bases and J by 5 bases, with 11 bases of the junction left unmatched. The CDR3: CASSPGTRGRTEAFF. In DNA form, the CDR3 reads TGTGCCAGTAGTCCCGGGACCAGGGGGAGGACTGAAGCTTTCTTT.

V gene TRBV5-1 combines with J gene TRBJ1-4; D is unclear. The CDR3 runs 13 residues. The V gene lost 5 bases and the J gene lost 2 bases, with 7 bases spanning the gap. The germline gives CDR1 SGHRS, CDR2 YFSETQ. CDR3 nucleotides: TGCGCCAGCAGGCAAGGGACTAATGAAAAACTGTTTTTT. It translates to CASRQGTNEKLFF.

The J gene is TRBJ2-5, the V gene TRBV4-1, with D perhaps matching TRBD2 (6 bases). The V end lost 1 base, the J end lost 0 bases, and 15 bases lay between the germline ends. Germline V gene data show CDR1 as MGHRA and CDR2 as YSYEKL. The CDR3 covers 17 residues. DNA of the CDR3: TGCGCCAGCAGCCAAGTCGGGGCGGGATTGTACCAAGAGACCCAGTACTTC. Its protein is CASSQVGAGLYQETQYF.

The rearrangement links TRBV7-2 to TRBJ2-7, with 8 nucleotides matching TRBD2. There are 14 residues in the CDR3. Germline CDR1 is SGHTA and CDR2 is FQGNSA. V shed 5 bases, J shed 4 bases, and the junction held 7 bases outside the gene matches. The CDR3 here is CASSPGTRTYEQYF. The CDR3 DNA follows: TGTGCCAGCAGCCCAGGGACTAGAACTTACGAGCAGTACTTC.

The CDR3 loop reads CASASGSSSNQPQHF. In DNA form, the CDR3 reads TGTGCCAGCGCTTCCGGGTCCAGTAGCAATCAGCCCCAGCATTTT. The gene calls are TRBV2 and TRBJ1-5, with D unclear. The CDR3 has 15 amino acids. Germline CDR1 reads SNHLY; CDR2 reads FYNNEI. V was cut by 8 bases and J by 0 bases, with 14 bases left in between.